The entry below describes one T cell receptor (beta chain). Its antigen is still unknown. Every TCR beta cDNA library bore unique molecular identifiers. TCRdb re-analysed the PCR reads in MiXCR, keeping a single row per CDR3 protein. The sample has hundreds of thousands of distinct CDR3 sequences, 25% to 30% seen once; the top ten hold about 0.5%. The CDR3 totals 17 residues. V was clipped by 1 base and J by 6 bases; unmatched bases: 11. CDR1 and CDR2 from the germline V gene are MGHRA and YSYEKL. The sample comes from a study of post-analysis software for immune sequencing data. Points from the study as a whole: Roughly 5 TRBV segments occurring more often in patients than controls included TRBV5-6, TRBV5-1 and TRBV20-1.

The V gene is TRBV4-1, the J gene TRBJ1-2; 10 bases are a match to TRBD1. Sequencing used blood. The TCR was taken from a girl aged 5-17 years with multiple sclerosis. The CDR3 region is CASSQAYRTGGMHGYTF. In DNA, the CDR3 is TGCGCCAGCAGCCAAGCTTACCGGACAGGGGGAATGCATGGCTACACCTTC.